This T cell receptor beta chain was recorded in a study of T-cell memory formation after mild COVID-19. General study results and limits: CD4/CD8 balance characterized clones contracting day 15 to 85, and CD4+ skew characterized later expanders. Mainly in CM and EM were contracting CD4+ clones; CD8+ were in EMRA.

Germline CDR1 is SGHAT and CDR2 is FQNNGV. V was shortened by 0 bases and J by 8 bases, with 11 bases between the two germline ends. The CDR3 spans 14 residues. About this clonotype itself: Antigen specificity is unknown.

TCR alpha and TCR beta cDNA libraries with sample barcodes and UMIs came from 5'RACE using constant-segment primers. TCRdb recomputed calls from the 5' RACE reads with MiXCR, one row per CDR3 protein. The sample yields approximately 340,000 distinct CDR3 sequences, less than 20% seen once. Sequenced input: PBMCs or a T cell subset sorted from them (not recorded which). The sequence was collected from a man aged 18 to 29 who had mild COVID-19 (a few samples of this study predate the infection). Cell type and time point are not known. This rearrangement joins TRBV11-2 to TRBJ2-4; D may be TRBD2 (6 bases). CDR3 region: CASSLDPTGDIQYF. CDR3 in DNA: TGTGCCAGCAGCTTAGACCCCACGGGAGACATTCAGTACTTC.